The following is a T cell receptor (beta chain) sequence with its context. Looked up from germline, CDR1 is LNHDA and CDR2 is SQIVND (reference sequence). The CDR3 has 12 residues. V was clipped by 8 bases and J by 8 bases; unmatched bases: 8. The record originates from a study of shared clonotypes between healthy human individuals. Study overall: Per-donor plates numbered three CD4 naive, three CD4 memory, two CD8 naive and one CD8 memory.

Produced via immunoSEQ multiplex PCR; TCRdb's table is partial and in-frame only. The repertoire includes about 2.2 million clones, just over 90% of them detected once, and more than 1.5% sits in the top ten. Terminally differentiated effector memory CD45RA+ cells were excluded from the naive CD8 cells, which were CD45RO-negative and positively selected for CCR7. Each sample came from a Caucasian adult donor living in Nashville, Tennessee. The origin of this receptor is a man between 18 and 35 years old in good health. Some clones in this sample may be carry-over from other donors' samples. The chain is built from TRBV19 and TRBJ1-1; 7 bases align to TRBD1. Specimen: naive CD8+ T cells from PBMCs. As DNA, the CDR3 is TGTGCCAGTGGGGACAGCCCAACCGAAGCTTTCTTT. Translation: CASGDSPTEAFF.